These 32 T cell receptor beta chains originate from one sample sequenced in a study of blood T cells in healthy people across ages. For the second PCR, which ran for roughly 6 to 12 cycles, a sample-barcoded 5' primer and a J-beta primer mix were used. MiXCR was run by TCRdb on the 5' RACE reads, yielding one entry per CDR3 protein. This table has 1.5 million to 1.9 million distinct CDR3 sequences, approximately 43% appearing once. Sequencing was done on a sample of blood. These receptors all stem from a woman between 18 and 30 years old in good health.

This chain's CDR3 is CASSQHLGRSGFWSYTF. The CDR3 DNA is TGTGCCAGCAGTCAACACTTGGGGCGGTCCGGGTTTTGGAGCTACACCTTC. The rearrangement joins TRBV27 to TRBJ1-2, with D tentatively TRBD1 (5 bases). Germline values: CDR1 MNHEY, CDR2 SMNVEV (reference sequence). The CDR3 has 17 residues. V lost 5 bases and J lost 9, with 28 bases in between.

This clonotype was counted only a few times. The chain combines TRBV5-1 with TRBJ2-1; TRBD1 matches 8 bases. Unmatched junction bases numbered 14, after V lost 1 base and J lost 5 bases. Germline CDR1 and CDR2: SGHRS and YFSETQ. This CDR3 has 18 residues. The CDR3 DNA follows: TGCGCCAGCAGCTTGCGTTTAGTCGCCGGGACAGGCAACAATGAGCAGTTCTTC. Its protein product is CASSLRLVAGTGNNEQFF.

This clonotype occurred a few times. The chain's CDR3 is CASSLEGQANYGYTF. In nucleotides, the CDR3 is TGCGCCAGCAGCTTGGAAGGACAGGCTAACTATGGCTACACCTTC. V gene TRBV5-1 combines with J gene TRBJ1-2; 7 bases agree with TRBD1. Germline CDR1 reads SGHRS; CDR2 reads YFSETQ. Trimming cost V 0 bases and J 0 bases; bases outside gene matches: 2. CDR3 size: 15 residues. Full variable domain (remainder filled in from reference TRBV5-1 and TRBJ1-2): KAGVTQTPRYLIKTRGQQVTLSCSPISGHRSVSWYQQTPGQGLQFLFEYFSETQRNKGNFPGRFSGRQFSNSRSEMNVSTLELGDSALYLCASSLEGQANYGYTFGSGTRLTVV.

The chain recombines TRBV4-2 with TRBJ1-1, with unresolved D. The germline V gene has CDR1 LGHNA and CDR2 YNFKEQ. Trimming shortened V by 3 bases and J by 1 base, and 9 bases separated the two germline ends. The CDR3 sequence is 14 residues long. The CDR3 nucleotides read TGTGCCAGCAGCCATCGATTGGGGAACACTGAAGCTTTCTTT. Its translation is CASSHRLGNTEAFF.

As for this clonotype: The junction does not match germline at one end; this may be a read error. The chain recombines TRBV10-3 with TRBJ1-2, with D unclear. The CDR3 is 17 amino acids. The germline V gene has CDR1 ENHRY and CDR2 SYGVKD. The CDR3 DNA reads TGTACCATCCGGGCCTCCATAGAACCGAGAACTAACTATGGCTACACCTTC. This gives the protein CTIRASIEPRTNYGYTF.

This chain joins TRBV7-9 and TRBJ2-1, with D possibly TRBD1 on 6 matching bases. The germline CDR1 and CDR2 sequences are SEHNR and FQNEAQ (reference sequence). The CDR3 consists of 16 residues. Trimming took 1 base from V and 3 from J, leaving 13 bases between them. The CDR3 is CASSLEFGQIYNEQFF. CDR3 DNA: TGTGCCAGCAGCTTAGAGTTTGGACAGATCTACAATGAGCAGTTCTTC.

The chain combines TRBV12-3 or TRBV12-4 with TRBJ1-5, with D maybe TRBD1 (6 bases). Between the trimmed V and J ends, which lost 5 bases and 6 bases, there was a span of 20 bases. CDR3 length equals 16 residues. DNA of the CDR3: TGTGCCAGCAGTCTGGGCCTTGACAGGAGGTTTCAGCCCCAGCATTTT. Translating it yields CASSLGLDRRFQPQHF.

This clonotype has a count of ten or more. The chain couples TRBV20-1 to TRBJ2-7, with 8 bases identical to TRBD1. The CDR3 is made up of 14 amino acids. CDR1 and CDR2 from the germline V gene are DFQATT and SNEGSKA (reference sequence). The ends lost 3 bases at V and 0 bases at J; junction bases unmatched: 4. CDR3 sequence (DNA): TGCAGTGCTAGGGCAGGGGGCAGCTCCTACGAGCAGTACTTC. It encodes CSARAGGSSYEQYF.

This clonotype was recorded a few times. The rearrangement links TRBV7-9 to TRBJ2-1, with D hard to call. Trimming removed 2 bases at V and 6 bases at J, with 8 bases between. The CDR3 has 13 residues. Germline loops: CDR1 SEHNR, CDR2 FQNEAQ (reference sequence). In DNA form, the CDR3 reads TGTGCCAGCAGCTTAAATGTCGGCAATGAGCAGTTCTTC. Its translation is CASSLNVGNEQFF.

The rearrangement joins TRBV20-1 to TRBJ2-1; tentative D call: TRBD1 (5 bases). Looked up from germline, CDR1 is DFQATT and CDR2 is SNEGSKA (reference sequence). There are 15 residues in the CDR3. V was cut by 0 bases and J by 5 bases, with 14 bases left in between. CDR3 in amino acids: CSARDPTTENNEQFF. The CDR3 DNA reads TGCAGTGCTAGAGATCCCACGACAGAAAACAATGAGCAGTTCTTC.

This clonotype was observed a few times. J is TRBJ2-1 and V is TRBV7-3, with D hard to call. The CDR3 runs to 15 residues. The V gene's germline CDR1 is SGHTA and CDR2 FQGTGA. V was cut by 4 bases and J by 0 bases, with 10 bases left in between. CDR3 in amino acids: CASSYDQGSYNEQFF. The CDR3 coding sequence is TGTGCCAGCAGCTACGACCAAGGCTCCTACAATGAGCAGTTCTTC.

V is TRBV7-2 and J is TRBJ2-1; 7 positions match TRBD1. The J call may be faulty, since TRBJ2-7 better matches the DNA end. From germline, CDR1 is SGHTA and CDR2 FQGNSA. This CDR3 is 15 amino acids long. The CDR3 loop is CASSLLTGQYNEQYF. The CDR3 DNA sequence: TGTGCCAGCAGCTTGCTGACAGGGCAATACAATGAGCAGTACTTC.

This rearrangement joins TRBV6-6 to TRBJ2-1; 7 bases map to TRBD2. CDR1 and CDR2 from the germline V gene are MNHNY and SVGAGI (reference sequence). The ends lost 5 bases at V and 13 bases at J; junction bases unmatched: 8. This CDR3 comprises 12 residues. The CDR3 loop is CASSPGGETQFF. DNA of the CDR3: TGTGCCAGCAGTCCGGGGGGTGAGACCCAGTTCTTC.

The sample holds many counts of this clonotype. The rearrangement uses TRBV4-3 and TRBJ2-1; the D gene is possibly TRBD1 (5 bases). Trimming took 4 bases from V and 5 from J, leaving 9 bases between them. The CDR3 loop spans 13 amino acids. CDR1 LGHNA and CDR2 YSLEER come from the germline V gene. The CDR3 DNA reads as TGCGCCAGCAGCCCTCTGACAGACAATGAGCAGTTCTTC. Protein product: CASSPLTDNEQFF.

The chain carries TRBV10-2 and TRBJ2-3, with unresolved D. Germline V gene data show CDR1 as WSHSY and CDR2 as SAAADI. The CDR3 covers 14 residues. V shed 8 bases and J shed 3 bases, with 15 bases lying between them. The CDR3 DNA is TGCGCCAGCCGGCCTCTTGGATTGACAGATACGCAGTATTTT. It specifies CASRPLGLTDTQYF.

This clonotype came up a few times. The rearrangement joins TRBV7-6 to TRBJ1-1; D remains unclear. Germline CDR1 reads SGHVS; CDR2 reads FNYEAQ. Trimming shortened V by 1 base and J by 1 base, and 19 bases separated the two germline ends. The CDR3 covers 18 residues. The CDR3, as DNA: TGTGCCAGCAGCTTAGACCGGACGTCCGGTAGTTCGAACACTGAAGCTTTCTTT. It specifies CASSLDRTSGSSNTEAFF.

The rearrangement joins TRBV29-1 to TRBJ2-2; D is ambiguous. Germline assignment: CDR1 SQVTM and CDR2 ANQGSEA. CDR3 length: 13 amino acids. The V gene lost 4 bases and the J gene lost 3 bases, with 9 bases spanning the gap. CDR3: CSVAGRDTGELFF. In nucleotides, the CDR3 is TGCAGCGTTGCTGGCAGAGACACCGGGGAGCTGTTTTTT.

This clonotype turned up a few times. The chain links TRBV12-3 or TRBV12-4 to TRBJ1-6; D not resolved. The CDR3 sequence is 11 residues long. Trimming left V 9 bases short and J 5 bases short, with 5 bases between. The CDR3 DNA is TGTGCCAGGTTCGATAATTCACCCCTCCACTTT. Protein: CARFDNSPLHF.

This clonotype was observed a handful of times. This chain uses TRBV20-1 with TRBJ1-4; TRBD1 agrees at 7 bases. Trimming took 6 bases from V and 0 from J; bases not matched to a gene: 7. Germline values: CDR1 DFQATT, CDR2 SNEGSKA (reference sequence). The CDR3 is 15 residues long. CDR3 sequence (DNA): TGCAGTGCCGATTCGGGACAGTCAACTAATGAAAAACTGTTTTTT. This gives the protein CSADSGQSTNEKLFF.

The chain carries TRBV4-1 and TRBJ1-3; no definite D call. The V gene lost 4 bases and the J gene lost 0 bases, with 7 bases spanning the gap. The CDR3 is 14 amino acids. The V gene's germline CDR1 is MGHRA and CDR2 YSYEKL. The CDR3 here is CASSPENSGNTIYF. In DNA form, the CDR3 reads TGCGCCAGCAGCCCGGAAAACTCTGGAAACACCATATATTTT.

This clonotype has more than one count but fewer than ten. The chain combines TRBV20-1 with TRBJ2-5; D not resolved. TRBJ2-7 explains the end of the DNA better; the J call may be wrong. Germline V gene data show CDR1 as DFQATT and CDR2 as SNEGSKA (reference sequence). The CDR3 contains 15 residues. CDR3 in amino acids: CSARDWVKSLSEQYF. The DNA of the CDR3 is TGCAGTGCTAGAGATTGGGTCAAAAGCCTCAGCGAGCAGTACTTC.

J is TRBJ1-2 and V is TRBV28, with TRBD1 as a possible D gene (6 bases). Germline V lookup: CDR1 MDHEN, CDR2 SYDVKM. Deletions cut 3 bases from V and 8 bases from J, with 16 bases between. The CDR3 loop spans 14 amino acids. The CDR3 is CASSFRIGGSGYTF. The CDR3 nucleotides read TGTGCCAGCAGTTTCCGAATAGGGGGTTCCGGCTACACCTTC.

Comments on this clonotype: One junction end disagrees with the germline gene, perhaps due to a read error. The genes are TRBV5-1 and TRBJ1-1, with TRBD1 identical over 7 bases. Germline CDR1 is SGHRS and CDR2 is YFSETQ. The CDR3 loop spans 14 amino acids. The CDR3 protein is CASSATGLGTEAFF. CDR3 in DNA: TGCGCTAGCAGCGCGACAGGGCTGGGCACTGAAGCTTTCTTT.

The chain employs TRBV4-3 and TRBJ1-2; D is ambiguous. Trimming cost V 3 bases and J 3 bases, with 17 bases left between them. CDR1 is LGHNA and CDR2 is YSLEER in the germline V gene. This CDR3 is built from 16 residues. The CDR3: CASSQVVVSRDYGYTF. The CDR3 DNA reads TGCGCCAGCAGCCAGGTCGTCGTGAGTCGGGACTATGGCTACACCTTC.

The J gene is TRBJ1-1, the V gene TRBV12-3 or TRBV12-4, with 8 positions matching TRBD1. V lost 6 bases and J lost 5; bases outside the gene matches: 11. The CDR3 loop spans 15 amino acids. The CDR3 nucleotides read TGTGCCAGCAGCGGGATCCAGGGGGCTTGGACTGAAGCTTTCTTT. Translation: CASSGIQGAWTEAFF.

The J gene is TRBJ2-5, the V gene TRBV6-1, with TRBD1 as a possible D gene (5 bases). CDR1 and CDR2 from the germline V gene are MNHNS and SASEGT. There are 14 residues in the CDR3. Trimming left V 6 bases short and J 4 bases short, with 15 bases between. CDR3 DNA sequence: TGTGCCAGCAGCGCCCAGGGTTTCCGAGAGACCCAGTACTTC. This encodes CASSAQGFRETQYF.

This clonotype has a count of ten or more. The chain recombines TRBV6-2 or TRBV6-3 with TRBJ2-5, with D perhaps given as TRBD1 or TRBD2 (5 bases each). The CDR3 runs to 15 residues. In germline, CDR1 is MNHEY, CDR2 SVGEGT. V lost 0 bases and J lost 4, with 12 bases in between. The CDR3 loop is CASSYSGLAGETQYF. CDR3 nucleotide sequence: TGTGCCAGCAGTTACTCGGGGCTAGCTGGAGAGACCCAGTACTTC.

The chain carries TRBV28 and TRBJ1-2, with 7 positions matching TRBD1. There are 15 residues in the CDR3. Germline CDR1 and CDR2: MDHEN and SYDVKM. The V and J ends lost 2 bases and 4 bases, in that order; junction bases with no gene match: 7. The CDR3 bases are TGTGCCAGCAGTTTAAGAGGACAGGCCCTCTATGGCTACACCTTC. This encodes CASSLRGQALYGYTF.

This clonotype appeared a few times. The CDR3 loop is CASVWRQASYEQYF. The CDR3, as DNA: TGTGCGTCAGTTTGGAGACAGGCCTCCTACGAGCAGTACTTC. This sequence joins TRBV6-1 and TRBJ2-7; tentatively, D is TRBD1 (6 bases). This CDR3 region has 14 residues. Germline V lookup: CDR1 MNHNS, CDR2 SASEGT.

This clonotype was recorded only once. The chain couples TRBV5-1 to TRBJ1-1, with D possibly matching TRBD1 (5 bases). CDR3 length: 16 residues. Per the germline V gene, CDR1 is SGHRS and CDR2 is YFSETQ. V was shortened by 2 bases and J by 2 bases, with 16 bases between the two germline ends. CDR3 sequence: CASSFTAGTPNTEAFF. CDR3 DNA: TGCGCCAGCAGCTTTACCGCCGGGACGCCAAACACTGAAGCTTTCTTT.

In this sample, this clonotype turned up many times. The chain has TRBV20-1 and TRBJ1-4; D is uncertain. Between the trimmed V and J ends, which lost 0 bases and 8 bases, there was a span of 7 bases. The germline gives CDR1 DFQATT, CDR2 SNEGSKA (reference sequence). The CDR3 length is 12 residues. The CDR3 coding sequence is TGCAGTGCTAGAGATCTGAACGAAAAACTGTTTTTT. Translation: CSARDLNEKLFF.

The V and J genes are TRBV20-1 and TRBJ1-1; no clear D gene. This CDR3 region has 12 residues. Germline V CDR1 and CDR2: DFQATT, SNEGSKA (reference sequence). CDR3 region: CRAWAPNTEAFF. As DNA, the CDR3 is TGCAGGGCTTGGGCCCCAAACACTGAAGCTTTCTTT.